Given below is one TCR beta chain in context. The study assigned cohorts using participant-reported clinical history. Before being deemed recovered, Cohort 3 donors had two negative PCRs, clearance, or symptom resolution. The CDR3 loop spans 13 amino acids. Trimming shortened V by 1 base and J by 5 bases, and 8 bases separated the two germline ends. Per the original data handling: Amplification of reference gene primers was used by the study to estimate nucleated cell counts. The assay was immunoSEQ multiplex PCR, and TCRdb's table has in-frame clones only and misses some. V and J calls and clone size are copied from that table; D and trimming were computed from the DNA. The data hold 250,000 to 350,000 clones, with approximately 85% observed a single time. The entry originates in a study of blood T cell repertoires in COVID-19. Study background: From T cells, B-cell-depleted T cells, or PBMCs came the material, which was cDNA or gDNA.

The receptor's source is a woman in her twenties or thirties who had recovered from COVID-19. Sequences were obtained from PBMCs or T cells enriched from blood (not recorded which). The chain links TRBV12-3 or TRBV12-4 to TRBJ1-2; D gene unclear. CDR3 DNA sequence: TGTGCCAGCAGTTTAGGTCCGGTTTATGGCTACACCTTC. Residues: CASSLGPVYGYTF.